This T cell receptor beta chain emerged from a study of technical replicates of blood from a handful of donors. Clones were read by immunoSEQ multiplex PCR, and TCRdb kept only the in-frame ones, dropping some. The sample lists 75,000 or so clones, around 92% occurring once. Per germline, CDR1 MNHEY and CDR2 SVGAGI. CDR3 size: 13 residues. V lost 2 bases, J lost 4 bases, and 6 bases lay in between. The sequence was obtained from a human donor in good health. This sequence joins TRBV6-5 and TRBJ2-1; D is unclear. Sequencing input: T cells isolated from PBMCs. The CDR3 region has the DNA TGTGCCAGCAGTTACGCTGAGTACAATGAGCAGTTCTTC. Its protein product is CASSYAEYNEQFF.